These 7 T cell receptor beta chains came from one sample sequenced in a study of CD4+ T cells in melanoma (dated 2022 in TCRdb). The library was prepared using the immunoSEQ multiplex PCR assay. The table was pulled from immuneACCESS by TCRdb, which kept in-frame rearrangements only. Such tables lose some clones; where checked, under half of the loss comes from unresolved V genes, and the rest has no known cause. A total of about 50,000 clones appear in this sample, 89% of them only once. The ten largest account for about 12% of the sample. The specimen was peripheral blood. These receptors were collected from a human donor with melanoma.

This clone has just one count. V usage is TRBV27 and J usage is TRBJ2-7; D might be TRBD1 (6 bases). The CDR3 spans 14 residues. V lost 2 bases and J 5 bases, leaving 13 bases between the germline ends. Germline V gene data show CDR1 as MNHEY and CDR2 as SMNVEV (reference sequence). CDR3 nucleotides: TGTGCCAGCAGTTTAATGCGTGGGGGCAACGAGCAGTACTTC. Its translation is CASSLMRGGNEQYF.

The chain joins TRBV18 to TRBJ2-7, with D hard to call. The V end lost 0 bases, the J end lost 2 bases, and 8 bases lay between the germline ends. The CDR3 length is 14 residues. Per germline, CDR1 KGHSH and CDR2 LQKENI. The CDR3 sequence: CASSPPSVPYEQYF. CDR3 sequence (DNA): TGTGCCAGCTCACCACCGTCGGTACCCTACGAGCAGTACTTC.

In regard to this clone: Compared with germline, one end of the junction differs, possibly owing to a read error. This chain's CDR3 is CASSLANPF. CDR3 sequence (DNA): TGTGCCAGCAGCTTGGCTAACCCTTTT. V gene TRBV5-5 combines with J gene TRBJ1-4, with D uncertain. The germline gives CDR1 SGHKS, CDR2 YYEKEE (reference sequence). The CDR3 contains 9 residues.

The V gene is TRBV7-2, the J gene TRBJ1-4; D call uncertain. The CDR3 length is 15 residues. Germline CDR1 SGHTA, CDR2 FQGNSA. Trimming took off 1 base at V and 5 bases at J, with 11 bases between the two ends. The CDR3 DNA is TGTGCCAGCAGCTTAGAAAACTGGGTGAATGAAAAACTGTTTTTT. As protein: CASSLENWVNEKLFF.

J is TRBJ1-2 and V is TRBV5-8; D is unresolved. In germline, CDR1 is SGHTS, CDR2 YDEGEE. V was shortened by 2 bases and J by 2 bases, with 4 bases between the two germline ends. There are 12 residues in the CDR3. CDR3: CASSFDNYGYTF. CDR3 sequence (DNA): TGTGCCAGCAGCTTCGACAACTATGGCTACACCTTC.

This chain joins TRBV11-3 and TRBJ2-2, with 9 nucleotides matching TRBD1. The CDR3 is 15 residues long. V trimming: 5 bases; J trimming: 3 bases; junction bases outside the gene matches: 4. Germline CDR1 reads SGHNT; CDR2 reads YENEEA. DNA for the CDR3: TGTGCCAGCAGCCGGGGACAGGGTTACACCGGGGAGCTGTTTTTT. Its protein product is CASSRGQGYTGELFF.

This chain joins TRBV9 and TRBJ2-2, with D tentatively TRBD1 (5 bases). CDR1 and CDR2 (germline): SGDLS, YYNGEE. Trimming removed 0 bases at V and 0 bases at J, with 9 bases between. The CDR3 loop spans 16 amino acids. CDR3 sequence (DNA): TGTGCCAGCAGCGTAGGTTCAGGGTCGAACACCGGGGAGCTGTTTTTT. This gives the protein CASSVGSGSNTGELFF.